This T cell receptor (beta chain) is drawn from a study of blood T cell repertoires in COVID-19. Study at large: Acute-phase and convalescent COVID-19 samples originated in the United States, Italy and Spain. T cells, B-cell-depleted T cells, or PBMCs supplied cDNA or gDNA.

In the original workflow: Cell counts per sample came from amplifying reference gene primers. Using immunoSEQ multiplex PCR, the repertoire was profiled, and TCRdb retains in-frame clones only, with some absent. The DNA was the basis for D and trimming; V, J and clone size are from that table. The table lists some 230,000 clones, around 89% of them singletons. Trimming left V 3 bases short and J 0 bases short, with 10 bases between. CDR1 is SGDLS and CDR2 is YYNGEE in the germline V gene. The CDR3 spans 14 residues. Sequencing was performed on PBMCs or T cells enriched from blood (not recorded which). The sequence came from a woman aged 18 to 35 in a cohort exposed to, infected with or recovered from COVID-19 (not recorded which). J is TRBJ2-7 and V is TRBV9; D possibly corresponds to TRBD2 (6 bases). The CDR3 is CASSDGDSSYEQYF. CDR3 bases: TGTGCCAGCAGCGATGGGGACTCCTCCTACGAGCAGTACTTC.